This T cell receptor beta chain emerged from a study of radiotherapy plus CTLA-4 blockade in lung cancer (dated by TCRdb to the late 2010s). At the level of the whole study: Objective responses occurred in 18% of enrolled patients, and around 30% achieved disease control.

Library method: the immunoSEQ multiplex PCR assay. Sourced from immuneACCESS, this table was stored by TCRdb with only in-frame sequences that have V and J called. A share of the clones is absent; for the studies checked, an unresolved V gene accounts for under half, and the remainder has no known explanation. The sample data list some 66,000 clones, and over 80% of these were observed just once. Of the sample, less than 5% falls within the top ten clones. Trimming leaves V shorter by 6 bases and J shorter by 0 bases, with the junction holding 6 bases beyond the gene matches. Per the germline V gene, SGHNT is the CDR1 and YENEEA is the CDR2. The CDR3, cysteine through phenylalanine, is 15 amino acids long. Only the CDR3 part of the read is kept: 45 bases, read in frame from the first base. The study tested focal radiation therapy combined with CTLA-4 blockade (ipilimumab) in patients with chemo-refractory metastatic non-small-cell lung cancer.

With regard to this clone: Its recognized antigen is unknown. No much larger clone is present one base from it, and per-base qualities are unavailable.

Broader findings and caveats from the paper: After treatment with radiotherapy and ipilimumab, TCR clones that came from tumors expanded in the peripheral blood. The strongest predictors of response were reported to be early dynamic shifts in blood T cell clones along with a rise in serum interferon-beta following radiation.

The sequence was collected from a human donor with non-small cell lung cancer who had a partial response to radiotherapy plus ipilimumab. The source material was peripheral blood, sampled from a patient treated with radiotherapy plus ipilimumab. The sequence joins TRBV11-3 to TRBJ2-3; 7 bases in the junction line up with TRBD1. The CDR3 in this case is CASSLQGSSTDTQYF. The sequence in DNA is TGTGCCAGCAGTCTACAGGGGTCTAGCACAGATACGCAGTATTTT. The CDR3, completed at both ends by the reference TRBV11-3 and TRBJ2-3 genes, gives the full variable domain EAGVVQSPRYKIIEKKQPVAFWCNPISGHNTLYWYLQNLGQGPELLIRYENEEAVDDSQLPKDRFSAERLKGVDSTLKIQPAELGDSAVYLCASSLQGSSTDTQYFGPGTRLTVL.